Listed here are 11 T cell receptor beta chains from one sample, sequenced in a study of CD8+ T cells in alopecia areata. In each case, RNA was isolated and then reverse transcribed into cDNA as the sequencing template. The protocol was immunoSEQ multiplex PCR, while the TCRdb copy is restricted to in-frame clones and leaves out a portion. The data contain 90,000 to 120,000 clones, roughly 64% of them singletons. The source material was CD8+ T cells sorted from blood. These receptors all come from a human donor in good health.

This clone was counted between two and nine times. This chain links TRBV28 with TRBJ1-2; the D is unclear. CDR3 size: 14 residues. V was shortened by 4 bases and J by 4 bases, with 13 bases between the two germline ends. The germline gives CDR1 MDHEN, CDR2 SYDVKM. The CDR3 sequence is CASSSARHSYGYTF. In DNA form, the CDR3 reads TGTGCCAGCAGTTCTGCTAGGCACTCCTATGGCTACACCTTC.

The chain joins TRBV28 to TRBJ1-4; weak D call: TRBD1 (6 bases). This CDR3 is built from 18 residues. Trimming removed 3 bases at V and 5 bases at J, with 22 bases between. In germline, CDR1 is MDHEN, CDR2 SYDVKM. CDR3 in amino acids: CASSFPGGHTKGNEKLFF. CDR3 coding DNA: TGTGCCAGCAGTTTTCCCGGGGGACACACCAAGGGGAATGAAAAACTGTTTTTT.

This clone is a singleton in its sample. Germline is not matched at one junction end, which may reflect a read error. J is TRBJ2-7 and V is TRBV5-4; 8 bases fit TRBD2. CDR3 length: 16 residues. The germline CDR1 and CDR2 sequences are SGHNT and YYREEE (reference sequence). The CDR3 nucleotides are TGCGCCAGCAGCCAGAATGAAGCGGGGGAGTCCTACGAGCAGTACTTC. Protein product: CASSQNEAGESYEQYF.

The gene calls are TRBV30 and TRBJ2-5; no firm D call. CDR1 and CDR2 from the germline V gene are GTSNPN and SVGIG (reference sequence). Deletions cut 1 base from V and 1 base from J, with 7 bases between. The CDR3 runs to 13 residues. The CDR3 spells CAWSGGIQETQYF. The CDR3 DNA reads TGTGCCTGGAGTGGGGGTATCCAAGAGACCCAGTACTTC.

The chain joins TRBV5-4 to TRBJ2-2; no clear D. The CDR3 is 14 amino acids. Germline V lookup: CDR1 SGHNT, CDR2 YYREEE (reference sequence). Trimming removed 1 base from V and 1 base from J, with 5 bases in between. DNA for the CDR3: TGTGCCAGCAGCTTGTATAGGAACACCGGGGAGCTGTTTTTT. As protein: CASSLYRNTGELFF.

The chain is built from TRBV5-4 and TRBJ2-5; D is uncertain. The germline V and J ends were trimmed by 0 bases and 2 bases, with 5 bases remaining between them. The V gene's germline CDR1 is SGHNT and CDR2 YYREEE (reference sequence). The CDR3 is made up of 13 amino acids. CDR3: CASSLGLQETQYF. The CDR3 DNA follows: TGTGCCAGCAGCTTGGGCCTGCAAGAGACCCAGTACTTC.

This clone was detected only a few times. The chain employs TRBV29-1 and TRBJ2-7; D perhaps matches TRBD1 (6 bases). In germline, CDR1 is SQVTM, CDR2 ANQGSEA. This CDR3 is built from 13 residues. The ends were cut back, 0 bases at V and 2 bases at J, with 8 bases in the middle. Here the CDR3 reads CSVEEGHPYEQYF. The DNA of the CDR3 is TGCAGCGTTGAAGAGGGACACCCCTACGAGCAGTACTTC.

The count of this clone is one. The genes are TRBV2 and TRBJ2-3, with 7 bases that match TRBD2. Germline V lookup: CDR1 SNHLY, CDR2 FYNNEI. CDR3 length equals 16 residues. J lost 4 bases, V lost 6 bases, and 13 bases had no gene match. CDR3 region: CASRGSGYQQADTQYF. In DNA, the CDR3 is TGTGCCAGCAGAGGTAGCGGGTACCAGCAGGCAGATACGCAGTATTTT. The complete variable domain, with remaining parts taken from reference TRBV2 and TRBJ2-3, reads EPEVTQTPSHQVTQMGQEVILRCVPISNHLYFYWYRQILGQKVEFLVSFYNNEISEKSEIFDDQFSVERPDGSNFTLKIRSTKLEDSAMYFCASRGSGYQQADTQYFGPGTRLTVL.

The table lists this clone with a few counts. V and J are TRBV25-1 and TRBJ1-5; D uncertain. V was cut by 3 bases and J by 2 bases, with 11 bases left in between. CDR3 length: 15 residues. Looked up from germline, CDR1 is MGHDK and CDR2 is SYGVNS. The CDR3 loop reads CASSDPGSGNQPQHF. The DNA for the CDR3 is TGTGCCAGCAGTGATCCGGGATCGGGCAATCAGCCCCAGCATTTT.

V is TRBV13 and J is TRBJ2-2; 7 nucleotides match TRBD1. The CDR3 has 15 residues. Germline-derived CDR1 and CDR2 are PRHDT and FYEKMQ (reference sequence). V was pared by 4 bases and J by 3 bases, with 5 bases of the junction left unmatched. The CDR3 DNA is TGTGCCAGCAGCTCACCCGACAGGGACACCGGGGAGCTGTTTTTT. This codes for CASSSPDRDTGELFF.

This chain uses TRBV29-1 with TRBJ1-2, with D hard to call. Germline CDR1 and CDR2: SQVTM and ANQGSEA. The CDR3 has 12 residues. V lost 6 bases and J 4 bases, leaving 12 bases between the germline ends. The CDR3 region has the DNA TGCAGCGTCCGAGAACGGGCCTATGGCTACACCTTC. Amino acids: CSVRERAYGYTF.